The 32 T cell receptor beta chains below were found in one sample sequenced in a study of regulatory T cells. For these TCRs, the target antigens are not known. Study-wide results and limits: Hydrophobic residues at CDR3 positions 6 and 7 were enriched in conventional CD4+ T cells of CD3G-deficient patients.

Amplification used 52 TRBV primers and 13 TRBJ primers. Repertoires were generated with immunoSEQ multiplex PCR, while TCRdb's copy carries only in-frame clones and drops some. This sample yields around 15,000 clones, of which 65% to 90% are seen a single time; around 8% belongs to the top ten. Sequenced: conventional CD4+ T cells sorted from blood. The receptors here all came from a person in their twenties or thirties with CD3G deficiency.

The chain uses TRBV7-9 and TRBJ2-3; the D gene could be TRBD1 or TRBD2 (5 bases each). The CDR3 loop spans 13 amino acids. Germline V CDR1 and CDR2: SEHNR, FQNEAQ (reference sequence). V lost 3 bases to trimming and J lost 8 bases, with 12 bases between them. The CDR3 DNA follows: TGTGCCAGCAGCTTGGAGGCAGGGCGTACGCAGTATTTT. Its protein product is CASSLEAGRTQYF. The complete variable domain, with remaining parts taken from reference TRBV7-9 and TRBJ2-3, reads DTGVSQNPRHKITKRGQNVTFRCDPISEHNRLYWYRQTLGQGPEFLTYFQNEAQLEKSRLLSDRFSAERPKGSFSTLEIQRTEQGDSAMYLCASSLEAGRTQYFGPGTRLTVL.

This chain joins TRBV6-1 and TRBJ1-3; tentatively, D is TRBD1 (5 bases). The V gene's germline CDR1 is MNHNS and CDR2 SASEGT. This CDR3 has 15 residues. Trimming pared 1 base from V and 2 bases from J, leaving 9 bases between. The CDR3 here is CASSEVWGTGNTIYF. DNA of the CDR3: TGTGCCAGCAGTGAAGTGTGGGGGACTGGAAACACCATATATTTT.

This rearrangement joins TRBV19 to TRBJ1-1; D might be TRBD1 (6 bases). This CDR3 comprises 13 residues. CDR1 and CDR2 (germline): LNHDA, SQIVND (reference sequence). V dropped 5 bases and J dropped 7 bases, with 14 bases sitting between them. This CDR3 is CASSLTGRGEAFF. CDR3 coding DNA: TGTGCCAGTAGTCTTACAGGGCGAGGTGAAGCTTTCTTT.

This clone was seen once. The chain joins TRBV6-5 to TRBJ1-2; D is unclear. V was cut by 4 bases and J by 0 bases, with 12 bases left in between. This CDR3 is 15 amino acids long. From germline, CDR1 is MNHEY and CDR2 SVGAGI. CDR3 loop: CASSSAGGPNYGYTF. CDR3 in DNA: TGTGCCAGCAGTTCCGCCGGCGGTCCTAACTATGGCTACACCTTC.

This clone was detected only once. V and J are TRBV30 and TRBJ2-4; 7 bases map to TRBD1. V lost 2 bases to trimming and J lost 5 bases; unmatched junction nucleotides: 3. CDR1 and CDR2 from the germline V gene are GTSNPN and SVGIG (reference sequence). This CDR3 is built from 13 residues. This CDR3 is CAWSPGQQNIQYF. The CDR3, as DNA: TGTGCCTGGAGTCCGGGACAGCAAAACATTCAGTACTTC.

The chain joins TRBV6-1 to TRBJ2-1, with TRBD2 identical over 8 bases. Looked up from germline, CDR1 is MNHNS and CDR2 is SASEGT. The junction had 14 bases not matched to a gene; V was cut back by 4 bases and J by 0 bases. The CDR3 is made up of 19 amino acids. The CDR3 sequence: CASSGSGRRGVLSYNEQFF. Written as DNA, the CDR3 is TGTGCCAGCAGTGGGTCCGGTAGGCGGGGGGTACTCTCCTACAATGAGCAGTTCTTC.

In DNA form, the CDR3 reads TGCGCCAGCAGCGTGGGGACAGCCAACTATGGCTACACCTTC. It specifies CASSVGTANYGYTF. The chain has TRBV5-1 and TRBJ1-2, with TRBD1 matching over 7 bases. V was clipped by 4 bases and J by 2 bases; unmatched bases: 5. This CDR3 region has 14 residues. Germline V gene sequence: CDR1 SGHRS, CDR2 YFSETQ.

The chain has TRBV5-1 and TRBJ2-7; D might be TRBD1 (5 bases). The CDR3 has 14 amino acids. V dropped 4 bases and J dropped 3 bases, with 14 bases sitting between them. CDR1 is SGHRS and CDR2 is YFSETQ in the germline V gene. Here the CDR3 DNA reads TGCGCCAGCAGCCCATGGGGCCTGAACTACGAGCAGTACTTC. This encodes CASSPWGLNYEQYF.

V usage is TRBV28 and J usage is TRBJ1-1, with 7 bases fitting TRBD1. The CDR3 has 16 residues. The germline V gene encodes CDR1 MDHEN and CDR2 SYDVKM. With V trimmed by 6 bases and J by 4 bases, 14 bases remained unmatched. The CDR3, as DNA: TGTGCCAGCAGCCAGTCGCAGGGGGGGCGGACCACTGAAGCTTTCTTT. Encoded protein: CASSQSQGGRTTEAFF. The full variable domain, rest sourced from reference TRBV28 and TRBJ1-1, is DVKVTQSSRYLVKRTGEKVFLECVQDMDHENMFWYRQDPGLGLRLIYFSYDVKMKEKGDIPEGYSVSREKKERFSLILESASTNQTSMYLCASSQSQGGRTTEAFFGQGTRLTVV.

J is TRBJ2-3 and V is TRBV29-1; tentative D call: TRBD2 (5 bases). This CDR3 is 12 amino acids long. V was pared by 3 bases and J by 2 bases, with 6 bases between. The germline V gene has CDR1 SQVTM and CDR2 ANQGSEA. CDR3 residues: CSVEGATDTQYF. As DNA, the CDR3 is TGCAGCGTTGAGGGAGCCACAGATACGCAGTATTTT.

This clone was picked up one time. This sequence joins TRBV7-8 and TRBJ2-1; unclear D gene. The germline gives CDR1 SGHVS, CDR2 FQNEAQ. Trimming pared 1 base from V and 7 bases from J, leaving 17 bases between. This CDR3 has 16 amino acids. As DNA, the CDR3 is TGTGCCAGCAGCTTAGGGGATACGCGATTGAGGAATGAGCAGTTCTTC. Encoded protein: CASSLGDTRLRNEQFF.

The CDR3 region has the DNA TGTGCCAGCAGCTCAGGCAGGGACGGAAACACCATATATTTT. This gives the protein CASSSGRDGNTIYF. This rearrangement joins TRBV11-2 to TRBJ1-3; possible D gene TRBD1, 5 bases. Trimming pared 4 bases from V and 4 bases from J, leaving 11 bases between. The V gene's germline CDR1 is SGHAT and CDR2 FQNNGV. This CDR3 region has 14 residues.

This clone was picked up a small number of times. The rearrangement uses TRBV7-9 and TRBJ2-1; tentative D call: TRBD1 (6 bases). The CDR3 sequence is 15 residues long. The germline gives CDR1 SEHNR, CDR2 FQNEAQ (reference sequence). V lost 4 bases to trimming and J lost 5 bases, with 15 bases between them. For the CDR3, the DNA is TGTGCCAGCAGCTGGTCCGCGGACAGAAACAATGAGCAGTTCTTC. It yields the protein CASSWSADRNNEQFF.

V is TRBV6-1 and J is TRBJ1-1; D might be TRBD1 (5 bases). The germline V gene encodes CDR1 MNHNS and CDR2 SASEGT. Trimming left V 2 bases short and J 5 bases short, with 9 bases between. The CDR3 totals 13 residues. CDR3 in DNA: TGTGCCAGCAGTGAACAGGGTGTAACTGAAGCTTTCTTT. This sequence encodes CASSEQGVTEAFF.

The chain uses TRBV28 and TRBJ1-5; D is unresolved. Germline lookup yields CDR1 MDHEN and CDR2 SYDVKM. The CDR3 loop spans 15 amino acids. V lost 2 bases and J 7 bases, leaving 15 bases between the germline ends. CDR3 in DNA: TGTGCCAGCAGTTTACCCTCGGGGTTGGGACAGCCCCAGCATTTT. Translated: CASSLPSGLGQPQHF.

This rearrangement joins TRBV28 to TRBJ1-4; D is undetermined. CDR1 and CDR2 from the germline V gene are MDHEN and SYDVKM. The V end was cut by 6 bases, the J end by 4 bases, with 15 bases between. The CDR3 is 15 amino acids. CDR3 sequence (DNA): TGTGCCAGCAGAGGGTTGGACCGGGGTAATGAAAAACTGTTTTTT. Translated: CASRGLDRGNEKLFF. Drawing the rest from reference TRBV28 and TRBJ1-4, the complete variable domain is DVKVTQSSRYLVKRTGEKVFLECVQDMDHENMFWYRQDPGLGLRLIYFSYDVKMKEKGDIPEGYSVSREKKERFSLILESASTNQTSMYLCASRGLDRGNEKLFFGSGTQLSVL.

V gene TRBV6-6 combines with J gene TRBJ2-6; no definite D call. This CDR3 has 12 residues. Germline lookup yields CDR1 MNHNY and CDR2 SVGAGI (reference sequence). V was cut by 6 bases and J by 7 bases, with 7 bases left in between. The CDR3 loop is CASSPSANVLTF. The CDR3 DNA sequence: TGTGCCAGCAGCCCTAGTGCCAACGTCCTGACTTTC.

J is TRBJ1-4 and V is TRBV6-1, with 10 bases matching TRBD1. This CDR3 region has 15 residues. V gave up 2 bases and J gave up 7 bases; unmatched junction bases: 4. From germline, CDR1 is MNHNS and CDR2 SASEGT. The CDR3 DNA reads as TGTGCCAGCAGTGAAAGGACAGGGGGACGTGAAAAACTGTTTTTT. It translates to CASSERTGGREKLFF.

The V call is TRBV28, the J call TRBJ1-1; 7 bases are shared with TRBD1. This CDR3 is 13 amino acids long. The germline CDR1 and CDR2 sequences are MDHEN and SYDVKM. V was pared by 6 bases and J by 8 bases, with 9 bases of the junction left unmatched. Written as DNA, the CDR3 is TGTGCCAGCAGCACCGCCGACAGGGCCGAAGCTTTCTTT. This translates into CASSTADRAEAFF.

V is TRBV6-1 and J is TRBJ2-5; 9 nucleotides agree with TRBD1. TRBJ2-7 matches the DNA end more closely, so the J call is doubtful. CDR3 length: 13 residues. CDR1 MNHNS and CDR2 SASEGT come from the germline V gene. For the CDR3, the DNA is TGTGCCAGCAGTTGGGACAGGGCCTACGAGCAGTACTTC. Its protein is CASSWDRAYEQYF.

Relative to its sample, this clone is medium-sized. V usage is TRBV28 and J usage is TRBJ2-5; 9 bases are shared with TRBD2. This CDR3 comprises 15 residues. Germline V gene sequence: CDR1 MDHEN, CDR2 SYDVKM. V trimming: 5 bases; J trimming: 2 bases; junction bases outside the gene matches: 6. The CDR3 region has the DNA TGTGCCAGCAGTCCTCAGACTAGCGGACAAGAGACCCAGTACTTC. Protein: CASSPQTSGQETQYF.

V and J are TRBV6-6 and TRBJ1-6; D gene ambiguous. This CDR3 is built from 12 residues. Trimming stripped 0 bases from V and 10 bases from J, with 4 bases between. Germline CDR1 and CDR2: MNHNY and SVGAGI (reference sequence). CDR3 DNA sequence: TGTGCCAGCAGTTACTCGGGATCACCCCTCCACTTT. Protein: CASSYSGSPLHF.

The rearrangement uses TRBV28 and TRBJ2-1, with 7 nucleotides matching TRBD2. The germline CDR1 and CDR2 sequences are MDHEN and SYDVKM. V dropped 5 bases and J dropped 4; count of bases not matched to a gene: 5. This CDR3 is 14 amino acids long. The CDR3, as DNA: TGTGCCAGCAGTCGATCTAGCGGATACAATGAGCAGTTCTTC. It translates to CASSRSSGYNEQFF.

The chain links TRBV28 to TRBJ2-7, with 7 bases matching TRBD1. J was trimmed by 12 bases and V by 5 bases; bases with no gene match: 19. The CDR3 length is 15 residues. The germline CDR1 and CDR2 sequences are MDHEN and SYDVKM. The CDR3 DNA reads TGTGCCAGCAGTGGTGGGTGGGGTGGCGACAGGGATGCGTACTTC. Translating gives CASSGGWGGDRDAYF.

The J gene is TRBJ1-2, the V gene TRBV10-3; 9 positions match TRBD1. V lost 4 bases, J lost 5 bases, and 8 bases stayed unmatched. The germline CDR1 and CDR2 sequences are ENHRY and SYGVKD. This CDR3 spans 15 amino acids. CDR3 sequence: CAISGPGQGFYGYTF. CDR3 in DNA: TGTGCCATCAGTGGTCCGGGACAGGGTTTTTATGGCTACACCTTC.

This clone came up once. This chain joins TRBV6-1 and TRBJ2-7; D is possibly TRBD1 (5 bases). CDR1 MNHNS and CDR2 SASEGT come from the germline V gene. The CDR3 consists of 15 residues. V was cut by 0 bases and J by 0 bases, with 9 bases left in between. In DNA, the CDR3 is TGTGCCAGCAGTGAAGCTAACAGGCCCTCCTACGAGCAGTACTTC. This sequence encodes CASSEANRPSYEQYF.

J is TRBJ2-1 and V is TRBV6-1; 12 bases match TRBD2. Germline lookup yields CDR1 MNHNS and CDR2 SASEGT. The CDR3 contains 15 residues. The V and J ends lost 7 bases and 7 bases, in that order; junction bases with no gene match: 8. As DNA, the CDR3 is TGTGCCAGCAACCAGGTCACTAGCGGGAGGAATGAGCAGTTCTTC. This codes for CASNQVTSGRNEQFF.

The chain recombines TRBV10-3 with TRBJ1-2; TRBD1 aligns across 8 bases. Germline CDR1 ENHRY, CDR2 SYGVKD. V was pared by 10 bases and J by 3 bases, with 7 bases of the junction left unmatched. CDR3 length: 13 amino acids. The CDR3 here is CATGQGNDYGYTF. The CDR3 DNA is TGTGCCACAGGACAGGGCAATGACTATGGCTACACCTTC.

This sequence joins TRBV28 and TRBJ2-3; possibly TRBD1 for D (5 bases). Germline CDR1 reads MDHEN; CDR2 reads SYDVKM. V was cut by 2 bases and J by 3 bases, with 9 bases left in between. The CDR3 is made up of 14 amino acids. The CDR3 DNA reads TGTGCCAGCAGTTTAGGACCAGGGACAGATACGCAGTATTTT. Translated, it gives CASSLGPGTDTQYF.

This clone was detected only once. This chain connects TRBV6-1 to TRBJ1-1; tentative D call: TRBD1 (5 bases). The V and J ends lost 3 bases and 0 bases respectively, with 14 bases between them. CDR1 is MNHNS, CDR2 SASEGT, per germline. This CDR3 contains 16 residues. The CDR3: CASSDADSNMNTEAFF. Written as DNA, the CDR3 is TGTGCCAGCAGTGACGCCGACAGTAACATGAACACTGAAGCTTTCTTT.

The rearrangement links TRBV7-9 to TRBJ1-3; no clear D. V was pared by 1 base and J by 4 bases, with 8 bases between. Germline lookup yields CDR1 SEHNR and CDR2 FQNEAQ (reference sequence). This CDR3 comprises 14 residues. The CDR3, as DNA: TGTGCCAGCAGCTTAGAGAGTAAAGGAAACACCATATATTTT. Amino acid sequence: CASSLESKGNTIYF. The entire variable domain, with the rest obtained from reference TRBV7-9 and TRBJ1-3, is as follows: DTGVSQNPRHKITKRGQNVTFRCDPISEHNRLYWYRQTLGQGPEFLTYFQNEAQLEKSRLLSDRFSAERPKGSFSTLEIQRTEQGDSAMYLCASSLESKGNTIYFGEGSWLTVV.

The J gene is TRBJ2-7, the V gene TRBV7-9, with TRBD2 as a possible D gene (6 bases). The ends were cut back, 3 bases at V and 7 bases at J, with 16 bases in the middle. CDR1 and CDR2 (germline): SEHNR, FQNEAQ (reference sequence). The CDR3 spans 14 residues. The CDR3 sequence: CASSFDGTRREQYF. The CDR3 nucleotides are TGTGCCAGCAGCTTCGACGGGACTCGCCGTGAGCAGTACTTC.